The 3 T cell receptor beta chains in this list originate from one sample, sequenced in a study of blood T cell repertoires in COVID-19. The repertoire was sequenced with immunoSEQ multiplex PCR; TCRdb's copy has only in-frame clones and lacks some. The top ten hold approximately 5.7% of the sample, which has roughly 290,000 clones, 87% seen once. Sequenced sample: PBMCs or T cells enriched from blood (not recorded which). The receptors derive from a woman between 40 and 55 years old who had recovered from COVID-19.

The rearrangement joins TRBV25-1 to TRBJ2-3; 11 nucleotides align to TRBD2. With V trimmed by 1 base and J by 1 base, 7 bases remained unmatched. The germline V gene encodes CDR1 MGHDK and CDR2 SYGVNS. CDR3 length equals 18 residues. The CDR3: CASSELSSGRGGTDTQYF. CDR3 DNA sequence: TGTGCCAGCAGTGAATTGAGTAGCGGGAGGGGCGGCACAGATACGCAGTATTTT. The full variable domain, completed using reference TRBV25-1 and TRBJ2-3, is EADIYQTPRYLVIGTGKKITLECSQTMGHDKMYWYQQDPGMELHLIHYSYGVNSTEKGDLSSESTVSRIRTEHFPLTLESARPSHTSQYLCASSELSSGRGGTDTQYFGPGTRLTVL.

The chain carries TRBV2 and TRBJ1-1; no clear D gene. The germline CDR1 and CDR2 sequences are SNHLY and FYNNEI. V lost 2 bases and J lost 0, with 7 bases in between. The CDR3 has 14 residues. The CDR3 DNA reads TGTGCCAGCAGTGAACGAGATGTGAACACTGAAGCTTTCTTT. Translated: CASSERDVNTEAFF.

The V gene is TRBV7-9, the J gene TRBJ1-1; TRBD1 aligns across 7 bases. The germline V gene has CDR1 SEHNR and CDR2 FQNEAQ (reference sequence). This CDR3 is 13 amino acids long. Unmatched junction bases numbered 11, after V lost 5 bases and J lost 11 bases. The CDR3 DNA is TGTGCCAGCAGCCGTGGGACAGAAATATTCGCTTTCTTT. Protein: CASSRGTEIFAFF. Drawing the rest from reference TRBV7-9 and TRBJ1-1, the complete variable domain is DTGVSQNPRHKITKRGQNVTFRCDPISEHNRLYWYRQTLGQGPEFLTYFQNEAQLEKSRLLSDRFSAERPKGSFSTLEIQRTEQGDSAMYLCASSRGTEIFAFFGQGTRLTVV.